The sample holds a few counts of the clone carrying this T cell receptor beta chain. Its antigen is not identified. The sample belongs to a study of human T cells and chemical hapten exposure. Study overall: An area of 2 cm by 2 cm on upper inner arm skin received 2% DPC for sensitization.

Broader study findings: Positively correlated with patch test score were the counts of PT1 expanded TCRs. The number of TCRs over 1 in 1000 frequency stayed unchanged after DPC.

In the source study's methods: Sample TCR totals centred on a median of around 92,000, ranging roughly 20,000 to 690,600. TCRdb redid the calling of the RACE reads with MiXCR, one entry per CDR3 protein. The V and J calls shown here were made by TCRdb, not taken from the authors' results. The profile covers over 300,000 distinct CDR3 sequences, with 5.1% appearing a single time and 2.6% taken by the ten largest. V was clipped by 6 bases and J by 4 bases, with 18 bases between them. The CDR3 loop spans 15 amino acids. Germline V CDR1 and CDR2: MNHNS, SASEGT. Described time point: pre-sensitization, week 0. Treatment defined: therapeutic diphenylcyclopropenone sensitization with weekly scalp DPC.

The sequence was collected from a woman between 50 and 59 years old with alopecia areata. Some clones in this sample may be carry-over from other donors' samples. The material was whole blood, obtained in connection with sensitization to the hapten diphenylcyclopropenone (DPC). The chain employs TRBV6-1 and TRBJ1-2, with D uncertain. CDR3 sequence reads: CASSPPSRKIYGYTF. CDR3 nucleotide sequence: TGTGCCAGCAGCCCACCGTCGAGGAAAATCTATGGCTACACCTTC.